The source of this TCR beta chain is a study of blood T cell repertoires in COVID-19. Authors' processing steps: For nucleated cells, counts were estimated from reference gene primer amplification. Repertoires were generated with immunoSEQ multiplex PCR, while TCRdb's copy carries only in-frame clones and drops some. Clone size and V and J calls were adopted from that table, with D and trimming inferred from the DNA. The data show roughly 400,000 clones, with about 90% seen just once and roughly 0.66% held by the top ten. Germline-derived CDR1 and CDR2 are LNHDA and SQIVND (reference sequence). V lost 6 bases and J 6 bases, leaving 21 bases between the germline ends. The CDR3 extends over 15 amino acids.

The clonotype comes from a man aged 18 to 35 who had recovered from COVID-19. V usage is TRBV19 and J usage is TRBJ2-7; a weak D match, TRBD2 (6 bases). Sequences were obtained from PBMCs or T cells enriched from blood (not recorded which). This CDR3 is CASRSSGTAGLEQYF. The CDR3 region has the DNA TGTGCCAGTAGGAGTTCCGGGACGGCGGGACTCGAGCAGTACTTC.